The present TCR beta chain was sequenced within a study of T cells expressing NK-cell markers. Overall study: Researchers got TCR beta repertoires out of sorted CD3+CD56+NKG2C+, CD3+CD56+NKG2C- and CD3+CD56-NKG2C+ T cells.

TCRdb derives one entry per CDR3 protein from the 5' RACE reads, leaving out DNA. This table holds about 260,000 distinct CDR3 sequences. Looked up from germline, CDR1 is SGHTA and CDR2 is FQGNSA. This CDR3 comprises 17 residues. The receptor comes from a woman aged 18-70 years in good health. The V call is TRBV7-2, the J call TRBJ2-2; TCRdb outputs TRBD2, but without DNA this stays unchecked. Sample: blood T cells: a sorted CD56 or NKG2C T cell subset, CD4+ or CD8+ T cells, or bulk PBMC T cells (not recorded which). CDR3: CASSSWTSGGPGGELFF.